This is a list of T cell receptor beta chains from one sample in a study of human T cells and chemical hapten exposure. TCRdb called the RACE reads again in MiXCR, with one record for every CDR3 protein. In the table there are 180,000 or so distinct CDR3 sequences, roughly 15% of which are singletons. The sequenced sample was whole blood, obtained in connection with sensitization to the hapten diphenylcyclopropenone (DPC). The origin of the receptors is a young woman with alopecia areata. Some clones in this sample may be carry-over from other donors' samples. Each CDR3 is given with its conserved first and last residue. The D gene is left open where the match is weak. For some rows the clone size is stated as once, few or many, or as a class when expanded; others skip it.

v_gene: TRBV7-9
j_gene: TRBJ2-3
len: 14
abundance: many
d_gene: -
CDR3nt: TGTGCCAGCACTTTGTCAGGGCCCGCAGATACGCAGTATTTT
CDR3aa: CASTLSGPADTQYF

v_gene: TRBV10-1
j_gene: TRBJ2-5
len: 9
abundance: many
d_gene: -
CDR3nt: TGCGCCCCACCAGGGACCCAGTACTTC
CDR3aa: CAPPGTQYF

v_gene: TRBV6-2/TRBV6-3
j_gene: TRBJ2-7
len: 14
abundance: few
d_gene: -
CDR3nt: TGTGCCAGCAGTTACTCGACATCGTCGGACGAGCAGTACTTC
CDR3aa: CASSYSTSSDEQYF

v_gene: TRBV29-1
j_gene: TRBJ2-7
len: 14
abundance: few
d_gene: -
CDR3nt: TGCAGCGTTGAAAAGTCCCTAACAACCTACGAGCAGTACTTC
CDR3aa: CSVEKSLTTYEQYF

v_gene: TRBV19
j_gene: TRBJ2-2
len: 16
abundance: few
d_gene: -
CDR3nt: TGTGCCAGTAGTATTACGGCTCACGCGAACACCGGGGAGCTGTTTTTT
CDR3aa: CASSITAHANTGELFF

v_gene: TRBV28
j_gene: TRBJ2-7
len: 12
abundance: many
d_gene: -
CDR3nt: TGTGCCAGCAGTTTGTTGGGGTACGAGCAGTACTTC
CDR3aa: CASSLLGYEQYF

v_gene: TRBV18
j_gene: TRBJ1-2
len: 14
abundance: -
d_gene: -
CDR3nt: TGTGCCAGCTCACCCCAGGCCGGGGATAGAGGCTACACCTTC
CDR3aa: CASSPQAGDRGYTF

v_gene: TRBV29-1
j_gene: TRBJ1-1
len: 13
abundance: -
d_gene: TRBD1
CDR3nt: TGCAGCGTCGAAAGACAGGGGGACACTGAAGCTTTCTTT
CDR3aa: CSVERQGDTEAFF

v_gene: TRBV7-8
j_gene: TRBJ1-2
len: 15
abundance: -
d_gene: -
CDR3nt: TGTGCCAGCAGCTTAGCGGCAGGGCTGAGCTATGGCTACACCTTC
CDR3aa: CASSLAAGLSYGYTF

v_gene: TRBV7-6
j_gene: TRBJ2-1
len: 14
abundance: -
d_gene: -
CDR3nt: TGTGCCAGCAGCTTAGTGCTAGCAGAGAATGAGCAGTTCTTC
CDR3aa: CASSLVLAENEQFF

v_gene: TRBV29-1
j_gene: TRBJ2-5
len: 14
abundance: few
d_gene: TRBD2
CDR3nt: TGCAGCGTTGTTGAGGCTAGCGGGAGCGGGACCCAGTACTTC
CDR3aa: CSVVEASGSGTQYF

v_gene: TRBV4-1
j_gene: TRBJ1-5
len: 16
abundance: few
d_gene: -
CDR3nt: TGCGCCAGCAGCCAGACCTGGACGCATAGCAATCAGCCCCAGCATTTT
CDR3aa: CASSQTWTHSNQPQHF

v_gene: TRBV5-1
j_gene: TRBJ2-1
len: 13
abundance: many
d_gene: -
CDR3nt: TGCGCCAGCAGCTTGGTGATGGGGCGGAAGCAGTTCTTC
CDR3aa: CASSLVMGRKQFF

v_gene: TRBV29-1
j_gene: TRBJ2-1
len: 14
abundance: few
d_gene: TRBD2
CDR3nt: TGCAGCTCCGCGGGACTAGCGGGAGTCAATGAGCAGTTCTTC
CDR3aa: CSSAGLAGVNEQFF

v_gene: TRBV20-1
j_gene: TRBJ2-3
len: 14
abundance: few
d_gene: -
CDR3nt: TGCAGTGCCATAGACGATTCCAGCACAGATACGCAGTATTTT
CDR3aa: CSAIDDSSTDTQYF

v_gene: TRBV7-9
j_gene: TRBJ1-4
len: 15
abundance: -
d_gene: -
CDR3nt: TGTGCCAGCAGCTTAGAAGGGGGTTTGAAAGAAAAACTGTTTTTT
CDR3aa: CASSLEGGLKEKLFF

v_gene: TRBV19
j_gene: TRBJ1-2
len: 14
abundance: -
d_gene: TRBD1
CDR3nt: TGTGCCAGTACGGACAGGGCATCTAACTATGGCTACACCTTC
CDR3aa: CASTDRASNYGYTF

v_gene: TRBV6-1
j_gene: TRBJ2-3
len: 17
abundance: few
d_gene: -
CDR3nt: TGTGCCAGCAGTCAAGCTCGGGGGGCCGCTAGCACAGATACGCAGTATTTT
CDR3aa: CASSQARGAASTDTQYF

v_gene: TRBV7-6
j_gene: TRBJ2-2
len: 15
abundance: many
d_gene: TRBD2
CDR3nt: TGTGCCAGCAGCTTCGAGCGGGAGGCGTCCGGGGAGCTGTTTTTT
CDR3aa: CASSFEREASGELFF

v_gene: TRBV30
j_gene: TRBJ2-1
len: 14
abundance: few
d_gene: TRBD2
CDR3nt: TGTGCCTGGAGTTCCGGGGGGGCCTACAATGAGCAGTTCTTC
CDR3aa: CAWSSGGAYNEQFF

v_gene: TRBV6-5
j_gene: TRBJ2-6
len: 17
abundance: few
d_gene: -
CDR3nt: TGTGCCAGCAGTTACTGGGCCGGGGACTCGGGGGCCAACGTCCTGACTTTC
CDR3aa: CASSYWAGDSGANVLTF

v_gene: TRBV5-1
j_gene: TRBJ2-1
len: 15
abundance: few
d_gene: TRBD2
CDR3nt: TGCGCCAGCAGCTTGGTCCTAGCGGGAGGCGGGGAGCAGTTCTTC
CDR3aa: CASSLVLAGGGEQFF

v_gene: TRBV4-2
j_gene: TRBJ1-6
len: 17
abundance: -
d_gene: -
CDR3nt: TGTGCCAGCAGCCAAGCCGATGGACCCACCCTTAATTCACCCCTCCACTTT
CDR3aa: CASSQADGPTLNSPLHF

v_gene: TRBV12-3/TRBV12-4
j_gene: TRBJ2-7
len: 19
abundance: few
d_gene: TRBD2
CDR3nt: TGTGCCAGCAGCCCTTTCTCCAGGGCTAGCGGGGGGGCAACCTACGAGCAGTACTTC
CDR3aa: CASSPFSRASGGATYEQYF

v_gene: TRBV20-1
j_gene: TRBJ2-3
len: 11
abundance: few
d_gene: -
CDR3nt: TGCAGTACGCAGGGGACAGATACGCAGTATTTT
CDR3aa: CSTQGTDTQYF

v_gene: TRBV29-1
j_gene: TRBJ2-7
len: 14
abundance: few
d_gene: -
CDR3nt: TGCAGCGCTGGAGGTGGGGGGAGACTCTACGAGCAGTACTTC
CDR3aa: CSAGGGGRLYEQYF

v_gene: TRBV7-9
j_gene: TRBJ2-2
len: 15
abundance: few
d_gene: -
CDR3nt: TGTGCCAGCAGCTTACAAACAGATAACACCGGGGAGCTGTTTTTT
CDR3aa: CASSLQTDNTGELFF

v_gene: TRBV28
j_gene: TRBJ1-1
len: 14
abundance: -
d_gene: -
CDR3nt: TGTGCCAGCAGACCTTCTGGAGGGGCCACTGAAGCTTTCTTT
CDR3aa: CASRPSGGATEAFF

v_gene: TRBV28
j_gene: TRBJ1-4
len: 14
abundance: many
d_gene: -
CDR3nt: TGTGCCAGCAGTTCAACAGTGCCGAATGAAAAACTGTTTTTT
CDR3aa: CASSSTVPNEKLFF

v_gene: TRBV2
j_gene: TRBJ2-7
len: 15
abundance: few
d_gene: -
CDR3nt: TGTGCCAGCAGTGCGGCGGGATCCACCGGTTACGAGCAGTACTTC
CDR3aa: CASSAAGSTGYEQYF

v_gene: TRBV27
j_gene: TRBJ2-2
len: 17
abundance: many
d_gene: TRBD1
CDR3nt: TGTGCCAGCAGTTTGGGAGTGGACAGGGCTAACACCGGGGAGCTGTTTTTT
CDR3aa: CASSLGVDRANTGELFF

v_gene: TRBV7-6
j_gene: TRBJ1-1
len: 16
abundance: many
d_gene: -
CDR3nt: TGTGCCAGCAGCTTCGAACCCCTCAATATGAACACTGAAGCTTTCTTT
CDR3aa: CASSFEPLNMNTEAFF

v_gene: TRBV6-5
j_gene: TRBJ1-2
len: 14
abundance: few
d_gene: -
CDR3nt: TGTGCCAGCAGTTATACATGGGGCGACTATGGCTACACCTTC
CDR3aa: CASSYTWGDYGYTF